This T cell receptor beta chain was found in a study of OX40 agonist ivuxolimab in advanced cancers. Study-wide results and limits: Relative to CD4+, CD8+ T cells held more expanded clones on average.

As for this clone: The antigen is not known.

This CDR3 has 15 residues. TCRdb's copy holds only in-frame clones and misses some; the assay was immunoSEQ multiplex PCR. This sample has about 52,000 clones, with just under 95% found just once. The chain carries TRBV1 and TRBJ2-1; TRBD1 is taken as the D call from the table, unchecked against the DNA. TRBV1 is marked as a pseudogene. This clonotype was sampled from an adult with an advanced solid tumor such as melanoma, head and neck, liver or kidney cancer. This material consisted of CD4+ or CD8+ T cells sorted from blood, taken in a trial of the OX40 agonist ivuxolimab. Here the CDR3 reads CTSSGRGERCNEQFF. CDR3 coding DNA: TGCACCAGCAGCGGCAGGGGGGAGCGATGTAATGAGCAGTTCTTC.